This is a list of T cell receptor delta chains from one sample in a study of γδ T cells in repeated Plasmodium falciparum infection. TCRdb re-processed the multiplex PCR reads using CATT. The data hold around 50,000 delta-chain clones, with roughly 1.6% observed a single time. Specimen: gamma-delta T cells from blood. Receptor source: a pool of human donors (malaria-infected and uninfected, not separated). CDR3s include the opening cysteine and the closing phenylalanine or tryptophan. D genes are given only for firm matches. Size is stated as once, few, many, or a class for an expanded clone.

many	TRDV1	TRDJ1	TRDD3	CALGERPDWGYKDHSDKLIF	TGTGCTCTTGGGGAAAGGCCTGATTGGGGATACAAGGACCACAGCGATAAACTCATCTTT
few	TRDV1	TRDJ1	TRDD3	CALGEKSPPPHWGGGGLIF	TGTGCTCTTGGGGAAAAGTCTCCCCCCCCGCACTGGGGTGGAGGGGGACTCATCTTT
many	TRDV2	TRDJ1	.	CACDAVHSATSYTDKLIF	TGTGCCTGTGACGCCGTTCATTCGGCTACCTCGTACACCGATAAACTCATCTTT
medium-sized	TRDV1	TRDJ1	TRDD3	CALGASTPLEYWGILTATDKLIF	TGTGCTCTTGGGGCTTCGACCCCACTCGAGTACTGGGGGATCCTCACTGCCACCGATAAACTCATCTTT
medium-sized	TRDV3	TRDJ1	TRDD3	CASTEGLPTRWGIRFQNTDKLIF	TGTGCCTCTACTGAAGGCCTTCCTACACGGTGGGGGATACGCTTTCAGAACACCGATAAACTCATCTTT
many	TRDV3	TRDJ1	TRDD3	CAFRPIRGIRDKLIF	TGTGCCTTTAGGCCCATAAGGGGGATACGCGATAAACTCATCTTT
many	TRDV1	TRDJ1	TRDD3	CALGEPHRLYWGIQNDKLIF	TGTGCTCTTGGGGAACCTCACCGATTGTACTGGGGGATACAAAACGATAAACTCATCTTT
many	TRDV1	TRDJ1	TRDD3	CALGEFLPLHWGIRSDKLIF	TGTGCTCTTGGGGAATTCCTGCCGCTTCACTGGGGGATACGCAGCGATAAACTCATCTTT
many	TRDV1	TRDJ1	.	CALGEPPKGLIF	TGTGCTCTTGGGGAACCCCCGAAAGGGCTCATCTTT
many	TRDV1	TRDJ1	.	CALGGHLSTYTDKLIF	TGTGCTCTTGGGGGACACCTGTCTACTTACACCGATAAACTCATCTTT
many	TRDV1	TRDJ1	.	CALGELALGCGANTDKLIF	TGTGCTCTTGGGGAACTCGCACTGGGCTGTGGGGCAAACACCGATAAACTCATCTTT
medium-sized	TRDV1	TRDJ1	TRDD3	CALGEVALGDTDTDKLIF	TGTGCTCTTGGGGAAGTGGCTCTGGGGGATACCGACACCGATAAACTCATCTTT
medium-sized	TRDV1	TRDJ1	TRDD3	CALGEHWGLKLIF	TGTGCTCTTGGGGAACACTGGGGCCTTAAACTCATCTTT
many	TRDV2	TRDJ1	TRDD3	CACDHIFLTGDTSDGTDKLIF	TGTGCCTGTGACCACATTTTCCTAACGGGGGATACAAGTGATGGGACCGATAAACTCATCTTT
many	TRDV2	TRDJ1	TRDD3	CACDTAFQSTGGFGQDTDKLIF	TGTGCCTGTGACACCGCCTTCCAAAGTACTGGGGGATTCGGCCAGGACACCGATAAACTCATCTTT
many	TRDV2	TRDJ1	TRDD3	CACELMTMGDSEQYTDKLIF	TGTGCCTGTGAGCTCATGACCATGGGGGATTCGGAACAGTACACCGATAAACTCATCTTT
medium-sized	TRDV1	TRDJ1	.	CALGEPPHWPNTDKLIF	TGTGCTCTTGGGGAACCGCCACACTGGCCCAACACCGATAAACTCATCTTT